One sample yielded the 29 T cell receptor beta chains listed below, sequenced in a study of shared clonotypes between healthy human individuals. Assay: immunoSEQ multiplex PCR; the TCRdb copy retains only in-frame clones and omits some. This table holds some 1,100,000 clones, around 78% found once. Sequenced sample: memory CD4+ T cells from PBMCs. Subset described: CD45RA-negative fraction. Receptors originate from a man in his late teens or twenties in good health. Some clones in this sample may be carry-over from other donors' samples.

The rearrangement links TRBV10-3 to TRBJ2-1; D is perhaps TRBD2 (6 bases). The CDR3 has 13 residues. Germline CDR1 and CDR2: ENHRY and SYGVKD. Trimming took off 2 bases at V and 9 bases at J, with 11 bases between the two ends. The CDR3 is CAISEGGVGEQFF. CDR3 bases: TGTGCCATCAGTGAGGGCGGGGTCGGTGAGCAGTTCTTC.

This clone was counted only a few times. The CDR3, as DNA: TGTGCCAGCAGCGGTTCCGGGACAGCCCTATCTGGGGCCAACGTCCTGACTTTC. As protein: CASSGSGTALSGANVLTF. The J gene is TRBJ2-6, the V gene TRBV11-2, with TRBD1 matching 7 bases. The CDR3 runs 18 residues. Losses at the gene ends were 5 bases for V and 1 base for J; bases not matched to a gene: 11. Germline values: CDR1 SGHAT, CDR2 FQNNGV.

This clone occurred once. V usage is TRBV5-6 and J usage is TRBJ2-7; D tentatively fits TRBD1 or TRBD2 (6 bases each). This CDR3 region has 14 residues. V gave up 5 bases and J gave up 4 bases, with 16 bases separating them. Germline V gene lookup returns CDR1 SGHDT and CDR2 YYEEEE. CDR3 sequence (DNA): TGTGCCAGCAGGGGGGGACAATCAGGGTACGAGCAGTACTTC. It is translated as CASRGGQSGYEQYF.

The chain is built from TRBV18 and TRBJ1-5, with 8 bases identical to TRBD1. Germline V gene lookup returns CDR1 KGHSH and CDR2 LQKENI. The CDR3 loop spans 15 amino acids. V lost 1 base to trimming and J lost 7 bases; unmatched junction nucleotides: 6. CDR3 bases: TGTGCCAGCTCACCACAGACAGGGGCGGGACAGCCCCAGCATTTT. Protein sequence: CASSPQTGAGQPQHF.

The chain joins TRBV18 to TRBJ2-5; D is tentatively TRBD1 or TRBD2 (5 bases each). CDR1 is KGHSH and CDR2 is LQKENI in the germline V gene. V was pared by 6 bases and J by 2 bases, with 19 bases between. The CDR3 totals 16 residues. CDR3 sequence: CASSRGVGDGQETQYF. CDR3 nucleotide sequence: TGTGCCAGCTCCCGCGGTGTCGGGGACGGGCAAGAGACCCAGTACTTC. The complete variable domain, with remaining parts taken from reference TRBV18 and TRBJ2-5, reads NAGVMQNPRHLVRRRGQEARLRCSPMKGHSHVYWYRQLPEEGLKFMVYLQKENIIDESGMPKERFSAEFPKEGPSILRIQQVVRGDSAAYFCASSRGVGDGQETQYFGPGTRLLVL.

On this clone: The same CDR3 also results from other DNA sequences found in this sample. The V call is TRBV27, the J call TRBJ2-5, with TRBD2 matching over 8 bases. With V trimmed by 1 base and J by 3 bases, 1 base remained unmatched. The CDR3 length is 14 residues. Germline V CDR1 and CDR2: MNHEY, SMNVEV (reference sequence). The CDR3 region has the DNA TGTGCCAGCAGTTTATACGGGGGGGAAGAGACCCAGTACTTC. Translation: CASSLYGGEETQYF.

This clone was seen a single time. The V call is TRBV11-1, the J call TRBJ1-1; 10 bases align to TRBD1. Germline lookup yields CDR1 SGHAT and CDR2 FQDESV (reference sequence). CDR3 size: 14 residues. The J segment lost 5 bases and the V segment lost 5 bases, leaving 5 bases of the junction unmatched. For the CDR3, the DNA is TGTGCCAGCAGCCCCGGGACAGGGGAGACTGAAGCTTTCTTT. Translating it yields CASSPGTGETEAFF.

The rearrangement joins TRBV10-3 to TRBJ2-5; 7 bases map to TRBD2. J gave up 2 bases and V 0 bases, and 3 bases lay outside the gene matches. The germline CDR1 and CDR2 sequences are ENHRY and SYGVKD. This CDR3 region has 15 residues. CDR3 coding DNA: TGTGCCATCAGTGAGTCGGGAGGGTTGCAAGAGACCCAGTACTTC. Encoded protein: CAISESGGLQETQYF.

The chain joins TRBV27 to TRBJ2-1; D may be TRBD1 or TRBD2 (6 bases each). The CDR3 length is 15 residues. V shed 1 base and J shed 6 bases, with 13 bases lying between them. Germline assignment: CDR1 MNHEY and CDR2 SMNVEV (reference sequence). The CDR3 protein is CASSLFPGAGNEQFF. DNA of the CDR3: TGTGCCAGCAGTTTATTCCCGGGGGCGGGCAATGAGCAGTTCTTC.

The chain combines TRBV11-3 with TRBJ2-1; 7 bases fit TRBD1. V shed 5 bases, J shed 9 bases, and the junction held 7 bases outside the gene matches. CDR3 size: 13 residues. Germline assignment: CDR1 SGHNT and CDR2 YENEEA. The CDR3 DNA sequence: TGTGCCAGCAGCGGTCAGGGGGTAAGTGAGCAGTTCTTC. It yields the protein CASSGQGVSEQFF.

This clone was recorded once. The chain joins TRBV7-2 to TRBJ1-5, with a weak D call TRBD1 (5 bases). CDR1 is SGHTA, CDR2 FQGNSA, per germline. The V gene lost 2 bases and the J gene lost 4 bases, with 12 bases spanning the gap. This CDR3 has 15 residues. DNA of the CDR3: TGTGCCAGCAGCTTATTCAGGGACGGGAATCAGCCCCAGCATTTT. It translates to CASSLFRDGNQPQHF.

This clone has only a few counts. The chain employs TRBV7-8 and TRBJ2-5, with 8 bases matching TRBD2. Germline CDR1 SGHVS, CDR2 FQNEAQ. The trim removed 5 bases at V and 5 bases at J, leaving 4 bases unmatched. This CDR3 is built from 13 residues. The DNA of the CDR3 is TGTGCCAGCAGCCGAAGCGGGAGTGAGACCCAGTACTTC. Its translation is CASSRSGSETQYF. The full variable domain, with the rest looked up from reference TRBV7-8 and TRBJ2-5, is GAGVSQSPRYKVAKRGQDVALRCDPISGHVSLFWYQQALGQGPEFLTYFQNEAQLDKSGLPSDRFFAERPEGSVSTLKIQRTQQEDSAVYLCASSRSGSETQYFGPGTRLLVL.

The V gene is TRBV7-3, the J gene TRBJ2-1; 7 bases map to TRBD1. The CDR3 runs 15 residues. Per the germline V gene, CDR1 is SGHTA and CDR2 is FQGTGA. Losses at the gene ends were 4 bases for V and 3 bases for J; bases not matched to a gene: 6. The CDR3: CASSSPRQGYNEQFF. The CDR3 nucleotides read TGTGCCAGCAGCTCTCCGAGACAGGGCTACAATGAGCAGTTCTTC. The full variable domain, its missing parts supplied by reference TRBV7-3 and TRBJ2-1, is GAGVSQTPSNKVTEKGKYVELRCDPISGHTALYWYRQSLGQGPEFLIYFQGTGAADDSGLPNDRFFAVRPEGSVSTLKIQRTERGDSAVYLCASSSPRQGYNEQFFGPGTRLTVL.

This chain uses TRBV7-2 with TRBJ1-2; D possibly corresponds to TRBD1 (6 bases). The germline V gene has CDR1 SGHTA and CDR2 FQGNSA. With 3 bases removed from V and 13 bases from J, the gap between germline ends came to 18 bases. The length of the CDR3 is 13 residues. The DNA for the CDR3 is TGTGCCAGCAGCTTCGTCCCCGGACAGAAGGCCACCTTC. It specifies CASSFVPGQKATF.

This sequence joins TRBV30 and TRBJ1-4, with 8 bases that match TRBD1. Germline V CDR1 and CDR2: GTSNPN, SVGIG (reference sequence). This CDR3 spans 13 amino acids. J lost 7 bases, V lost 6 bases, and 7 bases had no gene match. The CDR3 protein is CACSGGVGEKLFF. CDR3 bases: TGTGCCTGTTCAGGGGGCGTTGGTGAAAAACTGTTTTTT.

The rearrangement joins TRBV2 to TRBJ2-7, with 8 bases identical to TRBD1. V shed 5 bases, J shed 3 bases, and the junction held 9 bases outside the gene matches. CDR1 and CDR2 (germline): SNHLY, FYNNEI. The CDR3 has 15 residues. The CDR3 sequence is CASSTGQGAIYEQYF. The CDR3, as DNA: TGTGCCAGCAGTACCGGACAGGGTGCTATCTACGAGCAGTACTTC.

This rearrangement joins TRBV27 to TRBJ2-7, with 9 bases aligning to TRBD2. The germline V gene has CDR1 MNHEY and CDR2 SMNVEV (reference sequence). The CDR3 sequence is 15 residues long. Germline trimming cut 1 base from V and 5 bases from J; bases unmatched to any gene: 6. CDR3: CASSLLGREGNEQYF. The CDR3 DNA sequence: TGTGCCAGCAGTTTATTAGGGCGGGAGGGAAACGAGCAGTACTTC.

This rearrangement joins TRBV28 to TRBJ2-3; D not certain. The CDR3 has 14 residues. Germline CDR1 and CDR2: MDHEN and SYDVKM. V gave up 8 bases and J gave up 9 bases, with 21 bases separating them. This CDR3 reads CASLQRIDRVTQYF. CDR3 in DNA: TGTGCCAGCCTTCAACGGATCGATAGAGTCACGCAGTATTTT.

V is TRBV18 and J is TRBJ1-4, with TRBD1 as a possible D gene (6 bases). Trimming pared 2 bases from V and 4 bases from J, leaving 11 bases between. The germline V gene encodes CDR1 KGHSH and CDR2 LQKENI. This CDR3 spans 15 amino acids. The DNA for the CDR3 is TGTGCCAGCTCACCAACAGGGAACCTTAATGAAAAACTGTTTTTT. It translates to CASSPTGNLNEKLFF.

In its sample, this clone was seen a few times. This chain links TRBV7-3 with TRBJ2-2; a weak D match, TRBD2 (6 bases). The germline V gene has CDR1 SGHTA and CDR2 FQGTGA. The V end lost 1 base, the J end lost 6 bases, and 9 bases lay between the germline ends. CDR3 size: 14 residues. CDR3 in amino acids: CASSLNPGAGELFF. CDR3 DNA sequence: TGTGCCAGCAGCTTAAACCCGGGAGCCGGGGAGCTGTTTTTT.

V and J are TRBV19 and TRBJ2-2; D gene unclear. This CDR3 spans 15 amino acids. Trimming removed 0 bases at V and 7 bases at J, with 12 bases between. CDR1 and CDR2 (germline): LNHDA, SQIVND (reference sequence). The CDR3 sequence: CASSIDSWGYGELFF. CDR3 in DNA: TGTGCCAGTAGTATAGATTCATGGGGTTACGGGGAGCTGTTTTTT.

The chain joins TRBV7-9 to TRBJ2-2; D remains unclear. V shed 0 bases and J shed 2 bases, with 7 bases lying between them. The CDR3 loop spans 15 amino acids. Germline assignment: CDR1 SEHNR and CDR2 FQNEAQ (reference sequence). The DNA of the CDR3 is TGTGCCAGCAGCTTAGCGCCGGCAAACACCGGGGAGCTGTTTTTT. This codes for CASSLAPANTGELFF.

The CDR3 sequence: CASSLLGQPQHF. CDR3 coding DNA: TGTGCCAGCAGCCTCCTGGGTCAGCCCCAGCATTTT. This sequence joins TRBV7-8 and TRBJ1-5; D is undetermined. The CDR3 is 12 amino acids. Per germline, CDR1 SGHVS and CDR2 FQNEAQ. Trimming stripped 5 bases from V and 6 bases from J, with 8 bases between.

The chain carries TRBV11-2 and TRBJ2-7; 7 positions match TRBD2. CDR1 and CDR2 (germline): SGHAT, FQNNGV. The CDR3 loop spans 13 amino acids. Trimming cost V 7 bases and J 7 bases; bases outside gene matches: 10. The CDR3 nucleotides read TGTGCCAGCACCGCAGCGGCCGGGAGGGAGCAGTACTTC. Translated, it gives CASTAAAGREQYF.

This clone was picked up a small number of times. The V call is TRBV30, the J call TRBJ1-1, with D perhaps matching TRBD1 (5 bases). Germline V lookup: CDR1 GTSNPN, CDR2 SVGIG (reference sequence). Trimming shortened V by 5 bases and J by 10 bases, and 17 bases separated the two germline ends. The CDR3 length is 12 residues. In nucleotides, the CDR3 is TGTGCCTGGGGCGCGCAGGGAGGGCGAGCTTTCTTT. It specifies CAWGAQGGRAFF. The entire variable domain, with the rest obtained from reference TRBV30 and TRBJ1-1, is as follows: SQTIHQWPATLVQPVGSPLSLECTVEGTSNPNLYWYRQAAGRGLQLLFYSVGIGQISSEVPQNLSASRPQDRQFILSSKKLLLSDSGFYLCAWGAQGGRAFFGQGTRLTVV.

This sequence joins TRBV5-1 and TRBJ1-2; TRBD1 is a possible D gene (5 bases). The length of the CDR3 is 13 residues. V lost 0 bases to trimming and J lost 4 bases, with 7 bases between them. Per germline, CDR1 SGHRS and CDR2 YFSETQ. The CDR3 spells CASSLGDLYGYTF. The DNA for the CDR3 is TGCGCCAGCAGCTTGGGGGACCTCTATGGCTACACCTTC.

V gene TRBV19 combines with J gene TRBJ1-2; weak D call: TRBD1 (5 bases). Germline lookup yields CDR1 LNHDA and CDR2 SQIVND (reference sequence). CDR3 size: 15 residues. V lost 5 bases and J lost 2, with 15 bases in between. Written as DNA, the CDR3 is TGTGCCAGTAGTTCGAGGGGCGAACGGAACTATGGCTACACCTTC. Protein: CASSSRGERNYGYTF. Full variable domain (missing parts from reference TRBV19 and TRBJ1-2): DGGITQSPKYLFRKEGQNVTLSCEQNLNHDAMYWYRQDPGQGLRLIYYSQIVNDFQKGDIAEGYSVSREKKESFPLTVTSAQKNPTAFYLCASSSRGERNYGYTFGSGTRLTVV.

This chain joins TRBV14 and TRBJ1-4; no clear D. Trimming stripped 4 bases from V and 8 bases from J, with 17 bases between. Germline V gene sequence: CDR1 SGHDN, CDR2 FVKESK. This CDR3 is 15 amino acids long. CDR3 DNA: TGTGCCAGCAGCCGGAACAACCGGGCGGGGGAAAAACTGTTTTTT. Its translation is CASSRNNRAGEKLFF. The full variable domain, rest sourced from reference TRBV14 and TRBJ1-4, is EAGVTQFPSHSVIEKGQTVTLRCDPISGHDNLYWYRRVMGKEIKFLLHFVKESKQDESGMPNNRFLAERTGGTYSTLKVQPAELEDSGVYFCASSRNNRAGEKLFFGSGTQLSVL.

The CDR3 region has the DNA TGTGCCAGCAGCCCTGTCGGGACTCTAAGTGGCTATGGCTACACCTTC. Translation: CASSPVGTLSGYGYTF. This chain connects TRBV7-2 to TRBJ1-2, with a weak D call TRBD1 (5 bases). V gave up 5 bases and J gave up 4 bases, with 20 bases separating them. The CDR3 sequence is 16 residues long. Germline V lookup: CDR1 SGHTA, CDR2 FQGNSA.